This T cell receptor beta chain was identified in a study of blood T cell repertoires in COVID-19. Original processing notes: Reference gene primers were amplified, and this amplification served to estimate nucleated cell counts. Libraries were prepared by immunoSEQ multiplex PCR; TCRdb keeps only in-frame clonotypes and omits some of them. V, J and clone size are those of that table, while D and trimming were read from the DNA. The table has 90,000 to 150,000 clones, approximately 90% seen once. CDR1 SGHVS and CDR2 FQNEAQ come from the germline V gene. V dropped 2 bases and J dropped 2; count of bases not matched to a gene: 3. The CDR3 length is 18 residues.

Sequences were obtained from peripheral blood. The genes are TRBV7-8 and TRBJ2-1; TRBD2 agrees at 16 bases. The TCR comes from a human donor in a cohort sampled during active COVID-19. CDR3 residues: CASSLRGTSGRAYNEQFF. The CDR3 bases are TGTGCCAGCAGCTTACGGGGGACTAGCGGGAGGGCCTACAATGAGCAGTTCTTC. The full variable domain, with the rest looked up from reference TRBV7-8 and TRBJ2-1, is GAGVSQSPRYKVAKRGQDVALRCDPISGHVSLFWYQQALGQGPEFLTYFQNEAQLDKSGLPSDRFFAERPEGSVSTLKIQRTQQEDSAVYLCASSLRGTSGRAYNEQFFGPGTRLTVL.